Below, 17 T cell receptor beta chains from the same sample are listed, as sequenced in a study of blood T cell repertoires in COVID-19. The assay was immunoSEQ multiplex PCR, and TCRdb's table has in-frame clones only and misses some. Of about 72,000 clones listed, more than 75% are singletons. The sequenced sample was peripheral blood. The source is a human donor in a cohort sampled during active COVID-19.

The chain couples TRBV15 to TRBJ2-7; D perhaps matches TRBD1 (6 bases). The germline V gene has CDR1 LNHNV and CDR2 YYDKDF (reference sequence). Trimming removed 6 bases from V and 3 bases from J, with 9 bases in between. CDR3 size: 12 residues. CDR3 region: CATSPRGYEQYF. CDR3 sequence (DNA): TGTGCCACCAGTCCCAGGGGCTACGAGCAGTACTTC.

The count of this clone is one. The rearrangement joins TRBV5-1 to TRBJ1-1; the match to TRBD1 covers 11 bases. J lost 9 bases, V lost 3 bases, and 13 bases had no gene match. From germline, CDR1 is SGHRS and CDR2 YFSETQ. The CDR3 length is 16 residues. CDR3 region: CASSSGQGGAVSKAFF. In DNA form, the CDR3 reads TGCGCCAGCAGCTCGGGACAGGGGGGAGCCGTTTCTAAAGCTTTCTTT.

The chain is built from TRBV6-1 and TRBJ2-4; D might be TRBD2 (5 bases). The V and J ends lost 3 bases and 6 bases respectively, with 12 bases between them. The CDR3 sequence is 14 residues long. The germline V gene has CDR1 MNHNS and CDR2 SASEGT. CDR3 sequence reads: CASSDRGYANIQYF. The DNA of the CDR3 is TGTGCCAGCAGTGATCGAGGGTACGCAAACATTCAGTACTTC.

This rearrangement joins TRBV3-1 (or the pseudogene TRBV3-2) to TRBJ2-5; 8 bases are shared with TRBD2. The CDR3 loop spans 14 amino acids. Germline trimming cut 6 bases from V and 2 bases from J; bases unmatched to any gene: 5. Germline V gene lookup returns CDR1 LGHDT and CDR2 YNNKEL (reference sequence). The CDR3 DNA follows: TGTGCCAGCAGGTCGGGGGGGCTACAAGAGACCCAGTACTTC. Its protein is CASRSGGLQETQYF.

The rearrangement links TRBV6-6 to TRBJ2-7; 9 nucleotides line up with TRBD1. Trimming removed 6 bases from V and 7 bases from J; junction bases left unmatched: 13. This CDR3 comprises 15 residues. From germline, CDR1 is MNHNY and CDR2 SVGAGI (reference sequence). Here the CDR3 reads CASRGQGQGNIEQYF. CDR3 bases: TGTGCCAGCAGGGGCCAGGGACAGGGAAATATAGAGCAGTACTTC.

The chain carries TRBV7-9 and TRBJ2-7, with TRBD2 as a possible D gene (5 bases). Trimming shortened V by 5 bases and J by 4 bases, and 12 bases separated the two germline ends. The CDR3 covers 13 residues. Germline lookup yields CDR1 SEHNR and CDR2 FQNEAQ (reference sequence). CDR3 nucleotide sequence: TGTGCCAGCAGCGCAGGACTTGAATACGAGCAGTACTTC. This gives the protein CASSAGLEYEQYF.

V usage is TRBV30 and J usage is TRBJ1-5; 10 positions agree with TRBD1. The germline V gene has CDR1 GTSNPN and CDR2 SVGIG (reference sequence). This CDR3 is built from 15 residues. V was pared by 0 bases and J by 5 bases, with 4 bases of the junction left unmatched. Here the CDR3 reads CAWSVRTGGYQPQHF. In DNA form, the CDR3 reads TGTGCCTGGAGTGTCCGGACAGGGGGTTATCAGCCCCAGCATTTT.

V usage is TRBV3-1 (or the pseudogene TRBV3-2) and J usage is TRBJ2-7; 7 nucleotides agree with TRBD1. Trimming cost V 1 base and J 3 bases; bases outside gene matches: 0. This CDR3 has 13 residues. CDR1 is LGHDT and CDR2 is YNNKEL in the germline V gene (reference sequence). The CDR3 region has the DNA TGTGCCAGCAGCCAAGGGGACAGCTACGAGCAGTACTTC. Amino acids: CASSQGDSYEQYF.

Concerning this clone itself: The sample holds other DNA sequences that translate to the same CDR3. This chain joins TRBV6-5 and TRBJ1-2, with D tentatively TRBD1 (6 bases). Trimming took 6 bases from V and 5 from J, leaving 13 bases between them. CDR1 is MNHEY and CDR2 is SVGAGI in the germline V gene. CDR3 length equals 13 residues. The CDR3 is CASSRDRKYGYTF. CDR3 nucleotide sequence: TGTGCCAGCAGCCGCGACAGGAAATATGGCTACACCTTC.

The genes are TRBV28 and TRBJ1-3, with 7 bases identical to TRBD1. This CDR3 comprises 18 residues. Germline V gene sequence: CDR1 MDHEN, CDR2 SYDVKM. V lost 6 bases, J lost 4 bases, and 18 bases stayed unmatched. CDR3 in amino acids: CASSFPGGGALGGNTIYF. The CDR3 DNA reads TGTGCCAGCAGCTTCCCTGGAGGGGGCGCGTTGGGGGGAAACACCATATATTTT.

The chain links TRBV5-4 to TRBJ2-3; D is perhaps TRBD2 (5 bases). The V gene's germline CDR1 is SGHNT and CDR2 YYREEE (reference sequence). V was trimmed by 0 bases and J by 0 bases, leaving 11 bases between them. This CDR3 spans 16 amino acids. The CDR3 sequence: CASSLGRVRSTDTQYF. In nucleotides, the CDR3 is TGTGCCAGCAGCTTGGGGCGGGTACGTAGCACAGATACGCAGTATTTT. Together with reference TRBV5-4 and TRBJ2-3, the CDR3 gives the full variable domain: ETGVTQSPTHLIKTRGQQVTLRCSSQSGHNTVSWYQQALGQGPQFIFQYYREEENGRGNFPPRFSGLQFPNYSSELNVNALELDDSALYLCASSLGRVRSTDTQYFGPGTRLTVL.

The chain uses TRBV5-1 and TRBJ2-5, with D unclear. The germline CDR1 and CDR2 sequences are SGHRS and YFSETQ. V was shortened by 5 bases and J by 3 bases, with 11 bases between the two germline ends. This CDR3 region has 13 residues. The CDR3: CASSLSPEETQYF. The CDR3 nucleotides read TGCGCCAGCAGTCTTAGCCCGGAAGAGACCCAGTACTTC.

This clone has just a few counts. The CDR3 spells CASRPGWFQGYTF. The CDR3 DNA reads as TGTGCCAGCAGGCCAGGGTGGTTTCAAGGCTACACCTTC. The chain links TRBV5-6 to TRBJ1-2; perhaps TRBD1 as D (5 bases). Germline CDR1 is SGHDT and CDR2 is YYEEEE. Trimming removed 5 bases from V and 8 bases from J, with 16 bases in between. CDR3 length: 13 residues.

The CDR3 DNA reads as TGCGCCAGCAGTCATGAGGCGAGGGGACAGGGGTGTTTAGAGTTCAAGGTCACTGAAGCTTTCTTT. The encoded protein is CASSHEARGQGCLEFKVTEAFF. V usage is TRBV23-1 and J usage is TRBJ1-1; 10 bases match TRBD1. TRBV23-1 is placed among ORFs of uncertain function. With 3 bases clipped from V and 4 bases from J, the junction kept 26 bases outside the gene matches. This CDR3 is 22 amino acids long.

This sequence joins TRBV6-5 and TRBJ1-1; D unresolved. The CDR3 has 13 residues. From germline, CDR1 is MNHEY and CDR2 SVGAGI. V lost 0 bases to trimming and J lost 4 bases, with 6 bases between them. The CDR3 protein is CASSYSTTTEAFF. The CDR3, as DNA: TGTGCCAGCAGTTACTCGACTACCACTGAAGCTTTCTTT.

This clone is a singleton in its sample. The V gene is TRBV10-3, the J gene TRBJ2-3, with TRBD2 matching over 11 bases. After removal of 3 bases from V and 6 bases from J, the junction contained 8 bases not matched to a gene. CDR3 length equals 16 residues. Germline-derived CDR1 and CDR2 are ENHRY and SYGVKD. CDR3 protein: CAISERLAGGPDTQYF. CDR3 in DNA: TGTGCCATCAGTGAAAGGCTAGCGGGGGGCCCGGATACGCAGTATTTT.

The chain combines TRBV18 with TRBJ1-2; 7 bases agree with TRBD1. V trimming: 5 bases; J trimming: 4 bases; junction bases outside the gene matches: 4. Germline V lookup: CDR1 KGHSH, CDR2 LQKENI. The CDR3 is 13 residues long. CDR3 DNA sequence: TGTGCCAGCTCATTCGACAGGGCCTATGGCTACACCTTC. It translates to CASSFDRAYGYTF.